This TCR beta chain is drawn from a study of cytomegalovirus exposure and HLA in healthy donors. Points from the study as a whole: Common viral pathogens seemed, in a later analysis, to connect with several of the most significant clusters.

Primers included in the PCR were 60 Vbeta and 13 Jbeta primers. Libraries were prepared by immunoSEQ multiplex PCR; TCRdb keeps only in-frame clonotypes and omits some of them. The sample yields about 190,000 clones, around 82% seen once. Note on this clone: Antigen unknown.

Germline V gene lookup returns CDR1 ENHRY and CDR2 SYGVKD. The V end lost 4 bases, the J end lost 2 bases, and 12 bases lay between the germline ends. CDR3 length equals 14 residues. The chain employs TRBV10-3 and TRBJ2-7; D gene unclear. This clonotype was sampled from a boy between 10 and 17 years old in good health and CMV-seronegative. Source material: PBMCs. This CDR3 is CAISGNLTPYEQYF. For the CDR3, the DNA is TGTGCCATCAGTGGTAATCTGACTCCCTACGAGCAGTACTTC.